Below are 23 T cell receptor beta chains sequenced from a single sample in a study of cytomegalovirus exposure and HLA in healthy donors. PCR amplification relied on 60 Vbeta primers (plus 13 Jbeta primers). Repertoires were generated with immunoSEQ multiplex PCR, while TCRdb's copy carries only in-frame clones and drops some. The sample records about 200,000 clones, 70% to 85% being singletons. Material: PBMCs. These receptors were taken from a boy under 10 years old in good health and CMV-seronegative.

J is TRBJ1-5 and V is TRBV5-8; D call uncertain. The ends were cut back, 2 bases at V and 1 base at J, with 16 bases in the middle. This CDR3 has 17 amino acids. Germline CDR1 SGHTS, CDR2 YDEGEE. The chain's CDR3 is CASSLFTKTGSNQPQHF. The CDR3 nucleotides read TGTGCCAGCAGCTTATTCACAAAGACGGGGAGCAATCAGCCCCAGCATTTT.

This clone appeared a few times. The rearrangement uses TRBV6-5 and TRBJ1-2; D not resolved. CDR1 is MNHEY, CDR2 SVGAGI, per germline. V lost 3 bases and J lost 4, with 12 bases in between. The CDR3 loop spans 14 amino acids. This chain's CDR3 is CASSYYGEAYGYTF. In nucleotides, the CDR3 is TGTGCCAGCAGTTATTACGGGGAGGCCTATGGCTACACCTTC.

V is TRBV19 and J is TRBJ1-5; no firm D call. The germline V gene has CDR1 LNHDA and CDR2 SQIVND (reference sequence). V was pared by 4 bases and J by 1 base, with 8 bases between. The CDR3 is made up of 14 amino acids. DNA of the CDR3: TGTGCCAGTAGTACACCGGGGAGCAATCAGCCCCAGCATTTT. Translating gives CASSTPGSNQPQHF.

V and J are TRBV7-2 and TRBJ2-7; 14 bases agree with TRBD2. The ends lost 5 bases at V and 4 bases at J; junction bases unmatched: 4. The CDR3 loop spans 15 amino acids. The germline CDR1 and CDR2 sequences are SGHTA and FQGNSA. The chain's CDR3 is CASSGLAGGVYEQYF. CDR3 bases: TGTGCCAGCAGCGGACTAGCGGGGGGCGTGTACGAGCAGTACTTC.

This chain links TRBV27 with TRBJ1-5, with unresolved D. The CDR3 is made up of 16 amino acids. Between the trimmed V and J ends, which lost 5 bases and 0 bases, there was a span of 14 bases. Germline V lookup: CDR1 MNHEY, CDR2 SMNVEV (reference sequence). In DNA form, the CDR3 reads TGTGCCAGCAGTCCCTACTTTTCTCTTAGCAATCAGCCCCAGCATTTT. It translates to CASSPYFSLSNQPQHF.

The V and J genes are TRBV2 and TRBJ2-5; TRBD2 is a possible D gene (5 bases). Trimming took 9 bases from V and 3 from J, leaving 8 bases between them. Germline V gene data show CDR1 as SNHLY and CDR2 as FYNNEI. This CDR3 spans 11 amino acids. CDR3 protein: CASKREETQYF. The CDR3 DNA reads TGTGCCAGTAAGAGGGAAGAGACCCAGTACTTC.

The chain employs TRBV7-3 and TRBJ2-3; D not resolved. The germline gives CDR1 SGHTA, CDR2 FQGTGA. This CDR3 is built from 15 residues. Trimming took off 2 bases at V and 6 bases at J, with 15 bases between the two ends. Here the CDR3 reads CASSLGVPSQDTQYF. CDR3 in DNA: TGTGCCAGCAGCTTAGGTGTCCCCTCACAGGATACGCAGTATTTT.

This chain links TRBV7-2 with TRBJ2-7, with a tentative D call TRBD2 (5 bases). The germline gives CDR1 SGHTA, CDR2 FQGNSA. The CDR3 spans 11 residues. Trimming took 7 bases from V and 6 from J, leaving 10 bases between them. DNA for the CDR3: TGTGCCAGCACGAGGGAAGGCGAGCAGTACTTC. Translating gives CASTREGEQYF.

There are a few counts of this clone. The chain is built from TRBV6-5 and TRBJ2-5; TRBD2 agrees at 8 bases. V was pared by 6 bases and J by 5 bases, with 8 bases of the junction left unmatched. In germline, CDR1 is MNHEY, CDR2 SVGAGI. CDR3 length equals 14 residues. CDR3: CASRPGLVGETQYF. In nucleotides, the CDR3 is TGTGCCAGCAGACCGGGACTAGTAGGGGAGACCCAGTACTTC.

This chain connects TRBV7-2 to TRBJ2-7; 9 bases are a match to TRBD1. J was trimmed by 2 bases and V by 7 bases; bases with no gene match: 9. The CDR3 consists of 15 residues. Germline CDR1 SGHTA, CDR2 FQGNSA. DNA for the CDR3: TGTGCCAGCAATTCCGTTGGACAGGGGCCCTACGAGCAGTACTTC. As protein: CASNSVGQGPYEQYF. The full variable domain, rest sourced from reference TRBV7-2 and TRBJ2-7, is GAGVSQSPSNKVTEKGKDVELRCDPISGHTALYWYRQSLGQGLEFLIYFQGNSAPDKSGLPSDRFSAERTGGSVSTLTIQRTQQEDSAVYLCASNSVGQGPYEQYFGPGTRLTVT.

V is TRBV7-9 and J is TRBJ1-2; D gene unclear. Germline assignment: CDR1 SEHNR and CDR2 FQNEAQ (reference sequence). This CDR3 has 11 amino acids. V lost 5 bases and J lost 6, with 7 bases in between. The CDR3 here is CASSGGDGYTF. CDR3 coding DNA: TGTGCCAGCAGCGGCGGGGATGGCTACACCTTC.

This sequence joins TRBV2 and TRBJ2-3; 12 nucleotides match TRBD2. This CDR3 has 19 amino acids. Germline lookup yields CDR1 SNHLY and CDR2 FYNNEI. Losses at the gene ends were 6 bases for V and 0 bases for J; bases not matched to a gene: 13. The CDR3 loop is CASSALLAGGLTSTDTQYF. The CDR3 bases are TGTGCCAGCAGCGCCCTACTAGCGGGGGGTCTAACAAGCACAGATACGCAGTATTTT.

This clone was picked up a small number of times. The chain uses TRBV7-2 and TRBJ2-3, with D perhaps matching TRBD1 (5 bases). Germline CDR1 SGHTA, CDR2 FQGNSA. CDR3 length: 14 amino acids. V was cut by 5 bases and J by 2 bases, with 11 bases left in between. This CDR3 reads CASSTRQTTDTQYF. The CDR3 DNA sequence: TGTGCCAGCAGCACCCGACAGACCACAGATACGCAGTATTTT. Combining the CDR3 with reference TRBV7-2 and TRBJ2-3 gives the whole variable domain GAGVSQSPSNKVTEKGKDVELRCDPISGHTALYWYRQSLGQGLEFLIYFQGNSAPDKSGLPSDRFSAERTGGSVSTLTIQRTQQEDSAVYLCASSTRQTTDTQYFGPGTRLTVL.

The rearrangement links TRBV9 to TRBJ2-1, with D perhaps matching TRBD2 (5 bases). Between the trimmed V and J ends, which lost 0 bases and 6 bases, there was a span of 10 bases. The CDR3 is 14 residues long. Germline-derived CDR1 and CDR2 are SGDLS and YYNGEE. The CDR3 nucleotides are TGTGCCAGCAGCGTAGCCCCTACTAGCAATGAGCAGTTCTTC. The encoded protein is CASSVAPTSNEQFF.

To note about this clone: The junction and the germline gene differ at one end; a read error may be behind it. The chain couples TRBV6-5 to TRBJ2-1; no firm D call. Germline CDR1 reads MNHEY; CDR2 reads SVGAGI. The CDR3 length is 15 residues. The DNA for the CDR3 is TGTGCCAGCAGTTATTCTGCGCGTTCCTCCAATGAGCAGTTCTTC. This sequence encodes CASSYSARSSNEQFF.

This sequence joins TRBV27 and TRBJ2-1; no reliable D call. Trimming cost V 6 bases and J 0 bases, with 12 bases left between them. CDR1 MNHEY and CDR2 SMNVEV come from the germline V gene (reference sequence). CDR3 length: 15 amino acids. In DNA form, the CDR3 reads TGTGCCAGCAGAAACCCAGGTGGCTCCTACAATGAGCAGTTCTTC. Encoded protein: CASRNPGGSYNEQFF.

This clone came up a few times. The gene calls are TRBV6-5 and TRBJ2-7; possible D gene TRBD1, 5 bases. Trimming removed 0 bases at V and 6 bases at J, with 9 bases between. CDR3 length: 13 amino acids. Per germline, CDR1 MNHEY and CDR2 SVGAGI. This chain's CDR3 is CASSYSVQGEQYF. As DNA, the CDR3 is TGTGCCAGCAGTTACTCGGTCCAGGGCGAGCAGTACTTC.

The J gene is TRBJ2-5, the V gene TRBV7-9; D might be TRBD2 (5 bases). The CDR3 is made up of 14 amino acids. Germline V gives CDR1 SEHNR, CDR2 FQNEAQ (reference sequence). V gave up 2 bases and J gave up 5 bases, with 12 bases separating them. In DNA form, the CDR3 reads TGTGCCAGCAGCTTATTGGGGTCGGGGGAGACCCAGTACTTC. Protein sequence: CASSLLGSGETQYF.

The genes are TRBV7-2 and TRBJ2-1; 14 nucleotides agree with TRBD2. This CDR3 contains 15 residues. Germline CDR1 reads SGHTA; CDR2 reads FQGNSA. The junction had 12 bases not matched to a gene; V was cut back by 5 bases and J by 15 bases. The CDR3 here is CASSPPGLAGAHGFF. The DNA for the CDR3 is TGTGCCAGCAGCCCTCCGGGACTAGCGGGGGCCCACGGGTTCTTC.

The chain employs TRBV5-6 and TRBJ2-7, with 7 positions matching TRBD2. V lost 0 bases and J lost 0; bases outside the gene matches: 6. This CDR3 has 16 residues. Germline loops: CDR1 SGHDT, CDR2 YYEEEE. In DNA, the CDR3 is TGTGCCAGCAGCTTGGAGGTGCGGGGGAGCTCCTACGAGCAGTACTTC. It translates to CASSLEVRGSSYEQYF.

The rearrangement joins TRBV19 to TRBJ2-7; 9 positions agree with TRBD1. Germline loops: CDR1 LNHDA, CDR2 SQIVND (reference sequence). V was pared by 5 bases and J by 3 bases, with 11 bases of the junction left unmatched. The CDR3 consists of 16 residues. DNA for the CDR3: TGTGCCAGTAGTCGGGCCTCGACAGGGGGGCACTACGAGCAGTACTTC. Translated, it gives CASSRASTGGHYEQYF.

As DNA, the CDR3 is TGTGCCAGTTCCCCGGGTTTATTTAGCTATGGCTACACCTTC. Residues: CASSPGLFSYGYTF. The chain is built from TRBV19 and TRBJ1-2; D not certain. Trimming pared 8 bases from V and 4 bases from J, leaving 17 bases between. The germline gives CDR1 LNHDA, CDR2 SQIVND (reference sequence). The CDR3 contains 14 residues.

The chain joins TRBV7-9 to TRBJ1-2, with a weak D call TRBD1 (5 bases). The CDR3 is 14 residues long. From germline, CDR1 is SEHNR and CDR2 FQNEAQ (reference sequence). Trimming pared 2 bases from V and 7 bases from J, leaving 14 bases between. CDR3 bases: TGTGCCAGCAGCTTATATAGCAGGGCGGTTGGCTACACCTTC. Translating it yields CASSLYSRAVGYTF.